The 15 T cell receptor beta chains given below trace back to one sample, sequenced in a study of early T cells in non-severe SARS-CoV-2 infection. Each CDR3 protein gets one entry after TCRdb re-called the 5' RACE reads with MiXCR. The sample includes tens of thousands of distinct CDR3 sequences, about 10% of them seen just once. The source material was whole blood, sampled at baseline. These receptors were collected from an adult who was a healthcare worker with PCR-confirmed SARS-CoV-2 infection or an uninfected control (not recorded which).

This clonotype was seen only a few times. This rearrangement joins TRBV12-3 or TRBV12-4 to TRBJ2-2, with a possible D match to TRBD2 (6 bases). V was clipped by 7 bases and J by 5 bases, with 17 bases between them. CDR3 length equals 15 residues. Here the CDR3 reads CASTRAAGRTGELFF. The DNA of the CDR3 is TGTGCCAGCACCCGGGCAGCGGGTCGGACCGGGGAGCTGTTTTTT.

Ten or more counts support this clonotype. The gene calls are TRBV27 and TRBJ2-4; D is possibly TRBD2 (7 bases). V was trimmed by 4 bases and J by 6 bases, leaving 16 bases between them. The CDR3 sequence is 15 residues long. The germline CDR1 and CDR2 sequences are MNHEY and SMNVEV (reference sequence). The CDR3 DNA reads TGTGCCAGCAGTTCAATAGGGGGGGGCCCAAACATTCAGTACTTC. Translation: CASSSIGGGPNIQYF.

This clonotype has just a few counts. This chain connects TRBV4-1 to TRBJ2-1; 8 bases are shared with TRBD2. V was pared by 3 bases and J by 5 bases, with 6 bases of the junction left unmatched. Germline V lookup: CDR1 MGHRA, CDR2 YSYEKL. The CDR3 is 15 residues long. CDR3 amino acids: CASSQPGLGDNEQFF. The CDR3 nucleotides read TGCGCCAGCAGCCAGCCGGGACTAGGGGACAATGAGCAGTTCTTC.

This clonotype has only a few counts. The rearrangement joins TRBV5-1 to TRBJ2-1, with 9 bases that match TRBD2. This CDR3 is built from 16 residues. Germline CDR1 SGHRS, CDR2 YFSETQ. V shed 0 bases, J shed 5 bases, and the junction held 6 bases outside the gene matches. CDR3 nucleotide sequence: TGCGCCAGCAGCTTGGGAGATAGCGGGAGACACAATGAGCAGTTCTTC. Its translation: CASSLGDSGRHNEQFF. Supplemented by reference TRBV5-1 and TRBJ2-1, the full variable domain reads KAGVTQTPRYLIKTRGQQVTLSCSPISGHRSVSWYQQTPGQGLQFLFEYFSETQRNKGNFPGRFSGRQFSNSRSEMNVSTLELGDSALYLCASSLGDSGRHNEQFFGPGTRLTVL.

This clonotype was recorded many times. The chain employs TRBV24-1 and TRBJ2-3; D call uncertain. V was clipped by 1 base and J by 5 bases, with 3 bases between them. This CDR3 spans 12 amino acids. Per germline, CDR1 KGHDR and CDR2 SFDVKD. The CDR3 DNA reads TGTGCCACCAGTGATTTCGGAGATACGCAGTATTTT. Protein: CATSDFGDTQYF.

V and J are TRBV7-6 and TRBJ2-2; possible D gene TRBD1, 6 bases. The CDR3 contains 12 residues. The germline V gene has CDR1 SGHVS and CDR2 FNYEAQ. Trimming took 8 bases from V and 4 from J, leaving 8 bases between them. The CDR3, as DNA: TGTGCCAGCCGAGGGGGCACCGGGGAGCTGTTTTTT. Translating gives CASRGGTGELFF.

This clonotype was seen a handful of times. V is TRBV20-1 and J is TRBJ2-5; possibly TRBD1 for D (5 bases). Germline CDR1 reads DFQATT; CDR2 reads SNEGSKA (reference sequence). V lost 3 bases to trimming and J lost 1 base, with 18 bases between them. This CDR3 comprises 16 residues. The chain's CDR3 is CSASGYMARGQETQYF. In nucleotides, the CDR3 is TGCAGTGCTAGTGGATACATGGCTAGGGGCCAAGAGACCCAGTACTTC.

V and J are TRBV7-3 and TRBJ2-1, with D hard to call. V lost 5 bases to trimming and J lost 2 bases, with 7 bases between them. The CDR3 is made up of 13 amino acids. The germline V gene has CDR1 SGHTA and CDR2 FQGTGA. Here the CDR3 DNA reads TGTGCCAGCAGCAAAGCAGCCTACAATGAGCAGTTCTTC. Translating gives CASSKAAYNEQFF.

Only a few counts were recorded for this clonotype. The CDR3 loop is CASSLSAQKQYF. Here the CDR3 DNA reads TGTGCCAGCAGCTTATCCGCACAGAAGCAGTACTTC. This chain joins TRBV7-8 and TRBJ2-7, with D hard to call. Germline assignment: CDR1 SGHVS and CDR2 FQNEAQ. With 2 bases removed from V and 8 bases from J, the gap between germline ends came to 10 bases. The CDR3 contains 12 residues.

V is TRBV5-1 and J is TRBJ1-2; 7 bases align to TRBD1. The V segment lost 4 bases and the J segment 4 bases; nucleotides outside the gene matches: 10. Germline values: CDR1 SGHRS, CDR2 YFSETQ. The CDR3 sequence is 15 residues long. CDR3 in amino acids: CASSPAGQIAYGYTF. The CDR3 DNA reads as TGCGCCAGCAGCCCGGCGGGACAGATTGCCTATGGCTACACCTTC.

A few counts support this clonotype. The chain links TRBV5-1 to TRBJ2-7, with TRBD1 matching 7 bases. V was pared by 3 bases and J by 3 bases, with 6 bases of the junction left unmatched. The germline CDR1 and CDR2 sequences are SGHRS and YFSETQ. This CDR3 comprises 14 residues. The CDR3 DNA sequence: TGCGCCAGCAGCTCCTCAGGGGGAGTCTACGAGCAGTACTTC. This sequence encodes CASSSSGGVYEQYF.

This clonotype showed up just a few times. The gene calls are TRBV10-1 and TRBJ2-1; 9 nucleotides line up with TRBD2. Germline-derived CDR1 and CDR2 are WNHNN and SYGVQD (reference sequence). The CDR3 contains 16 residues. V lost 2 bases and J lost 10; bases outside the gene matches: 12. CDR3 residues: CASSEHGLAPGWEQFF. The DNA for the CDR3 is TGCGCCAGCAGTGAGCATGGACTAGCGCCAGGATGGGAGCAGTTCTTC.

This clonotype came up many times. The chain employs TRBV6-1 and TRBJ1-3; D uncertain. CDR1 and CDR2 (germline): MNHNS, SASEGT. V was trimmed by 8 bases and J by 4 bases, leaving 12 bases between them. The CDR3 is 13 amino acids. The CDR3 nucleotides read TGTGCCAGCTTACGTGGCGGAGGAAACACCATATATTTT. It encodes CASLRGGGNTIYF.

This clonotype was seen ten or more times. V gene TRBV24-1 combines with J gene TRBJ2-1, with TRBD2 identical over 8 bases. The CDR3 length is 14 residues. V lost 3 bases to trimming and J lost 4 bases; unmatched junction nucleotides: 1. Germline CDR1 and CDR2: KGHDR and SFDVKD. CDR3 bases: TGTGCCACCAGTGATGCTAGCGGGTACAATGAGCAGTTCTTC. This translates into CATSDASGYNEQFF.

This clonotype was picked up many times. J is TRBJ2-2 and V is TRBV28; 9 positions match TRBD1. V trimming: 4 bases; J trimming: 5 bases; junction bases outside the gene matches: 8. CDR1 and CDR2 (germline): MDHEN, SYDVKM. The CDR3 runs 16 residues. This chain's CDR3 is CASSSAGTGLTGELFF. CDR3 DNA: TGTGCCAGCAGTTCCGCCGGGACAGGGTTAACCGGGGAGCTGTTTTTT.